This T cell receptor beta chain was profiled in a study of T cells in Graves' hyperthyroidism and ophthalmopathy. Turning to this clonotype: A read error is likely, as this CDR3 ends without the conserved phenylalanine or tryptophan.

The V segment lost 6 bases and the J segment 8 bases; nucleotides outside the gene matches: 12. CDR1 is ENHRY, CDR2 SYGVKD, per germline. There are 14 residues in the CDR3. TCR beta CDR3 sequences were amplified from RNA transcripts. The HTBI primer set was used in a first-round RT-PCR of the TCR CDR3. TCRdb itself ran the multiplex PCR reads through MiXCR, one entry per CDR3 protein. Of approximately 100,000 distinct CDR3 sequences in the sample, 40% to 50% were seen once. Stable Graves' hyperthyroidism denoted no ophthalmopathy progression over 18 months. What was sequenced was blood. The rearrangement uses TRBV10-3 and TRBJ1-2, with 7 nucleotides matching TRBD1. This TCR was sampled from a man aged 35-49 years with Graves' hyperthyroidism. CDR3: CAISTQGEARGYTL. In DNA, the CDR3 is TGTGCCATCAGCACCCAGGGGGAAGCGCGCGGCTACACCCTC.